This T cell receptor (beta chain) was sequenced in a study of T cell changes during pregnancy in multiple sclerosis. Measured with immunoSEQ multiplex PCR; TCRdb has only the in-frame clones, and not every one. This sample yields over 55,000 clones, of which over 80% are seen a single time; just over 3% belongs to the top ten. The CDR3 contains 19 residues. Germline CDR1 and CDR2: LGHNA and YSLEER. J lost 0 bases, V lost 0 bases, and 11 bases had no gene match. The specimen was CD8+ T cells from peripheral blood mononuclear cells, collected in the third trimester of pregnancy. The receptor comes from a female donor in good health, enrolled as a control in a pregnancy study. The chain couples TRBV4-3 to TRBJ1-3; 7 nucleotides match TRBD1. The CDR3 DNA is TGCGCCAGCAGCCAAGATGGGGAGGCAGGGGGAAGCTCTGGAAACACCATATATTTT. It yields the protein CASSQDGEAGGSSGNTIYF.